The next 21 T cell receptor beta chains were all read from a single sample in a study of CD8 T cells in Susac syndrome (dated by TCRdb to 2018 to 2020). Library prep was done by the immunoSEQ multiplex PCR assay. RNA was extracted using the RNeasy kit, and about 0.5 to 1 microgram was reverse transcribed with random hexamers. TCRdb took the public reads, trimmed them with fastp at Q25, ran MiXCR for clone calling and kept in-frame beta chains. Entries are consolidated by CDR3 protein sequence, retaining the most common genes and DNA. The sample table contains about 200,000 distinct CDR3 sequences; only one count was recorded for 75% to 95% of them. 0.085% to 0.09% of the sample is in the top ten clones. Sequencing used CD4+ T cells from PBMCs. The receptors stem from a human donor with Susac syndrome.

The V call is TRBV28, the J call TRBJ2-7; D possibly corresponds to TRBD1 (5 bases). The V end lost 1 base, the J end lost 5 bases, and 15 bases lay between the germline ends. This CDR3 contains 15 residues. Germline V lookup: CDR1 MDHEN, CDR2 SYDVKM. CDR3 bases: TGTGCCAGCAGTTTATTACGGCAGGGCGGAAACGAGCAGTACTTC. It encodes CASSLLRQGGNEQYF.

The rearrangement links TRBV20-1 to TRBJ1-6, with TRBD1 matching 7 bases. The germline gives CDR1 DFQATT, CDR2 SNEGSKA (reference sequence). The CDR3 length is 15 residues. Unmatched junction bases numbered 3, after V lost 0 bases and J lost 4 bases. The CDR3 loop is CSARDPGQYNSPLHF. Written as DNA, the CDR3 is TGCAGTGCTAGAGATCCGGGACAGTATAATTCACCCCTCCACTTT.

This sequence joins TRBV9 and TRBJ1-1; 9 nucleotides match TRBD1. The CDR3 totals 15 residues. The germline gives CDR1 SGDLS, CDR2 YYNGEE. After removal of 4 bases from V and 6 bases from J, the junction contained 10 bases not matched to a gene. CDR3: CASSPWGQGYSEAFF. The DNA of the CDR3 is TGTGCCAGCAGCCCGTGGGGACAGGGTTATTCTGAAGCTTTCTTT.

In this sample, this clonotype turned up once. The chain has TRBV7-9 and TRBJ2-7; 9 bases fit TRBD2. The J segment lost 2 bases and the V segment lost 4 bases, leaving 6 bases of the junction unmatched. The V gene's germline CDR1 is SEHNR and CDR2 FQNEAQ (reference sequence). This CDR3 is 15 amino acids long. The CDR3 loop is CASSSGASGTYEQYF. DNA of the CDR3: TGTGCCAGCAGCTCCGGGGCTAGCGGGACCTACGAGCAGTACTTC.

The V gene is TRBV7-2, the J gene TRBJ1-1; 10 nucleotides line up with TRBD1. Germline V lookup: CDR1 SGHTA, CDR2 FQGNSA. Trimming took 3 bases from V and 2 from J; bases not matched to a gene: 9. The CDR3 contains 17 residues. The CDR3 DNA reads as TGTGCCAGCAGCTTGAGGACAGGGGGAAGGATAAACACTGAAGCTTTCTTT. Protein: CASSLRTGGRINTEAFF.

This clonotype has just one count. This sequence joins TRBV10-3 and TRBJ2-1; TRBD2 matches at 12 bases. The CDR3 totals 14 residues. Germline lookup yields CDR1 ENHRY and CDR2 SYGVKD. V shed 6 bases and J 6 bases; nucleotides not matched to a gene: 3. This chain's CDR3 is CAISPSGGGNEQFF. CDR3 nucleotides: TGTGCCATCAGCCCTAGCGGGGGGGGCAATGAGCAGTTCTTC.

The J gene is TRBJ1-1, the V gene TRBV7-9, with D unclear. The CDR3 is 12 amino acids. The germline gives CDR1 SEHNR, CDR2 FQNEAQ (reference sequence). V was trimmed by 1 base and J by 5 bases, leaving 5 bases between them. The CDR3 protein is CASSLVTTEAFF. CDR3 nucleotide sequence: TGTGCCAGCAGCTTAGTAACGACTGAAGCTTTCTTT.

The chain links TRBV10-3 to TRBJ1-6, with D possibly TRBD1 on 6 matching bases. The CDR3 runs to 12 residues. CDR1 and CDR2 (germline): ENHRY, SYGVKD. The V end was cut by 7 bases, the J end by 7 bases, with 8 bases between. CDR3 protein: CAIKQGNSPLHF. The CDR3 bases are TGTGCCATCAAACAGGGAAATTCACCCCTCCACTTT.

The chain joins TRBV6-2 or TRBV6-3 to TRBJ2-7; D might be TRBD1 (6 bases). Looked up from germline, CDR1 is MNHEY and CDR2 is SVGEGT. Trimming left V 5 bases short and J 3 bases short, with 11 bases between. The CDR3 is 13 amino acids. The CDR3 region has the DNA TGTGCCAGCAGTCCACAGGGTCGCTACGAGCAGTACTTC. Residues: CASSPQGRYEQYF.

This chain joins TRBV18 and TRBJ2-7; tentative D call: TRBD1 (6 bases). Germline CDR1 KGHSH, CDR2 LQKENI. This CDR3 has 13 amino acids. V lost 3 bases and J 8 bases, leaving 14 bases between the germline ends. CDR3: CASSPQDRLKQYF. CDR3 nucleotide sequence: TGTGCCAGCTCACCTCAAGACAGGCTCAAGCAGTACTTC.

The J gene is TRBJ1-1, the V gene TRBV20-1; 8 bases agree with TRBD1. V lost 1 base to trimming and J lost 9 bases; unmatched junction nucleotides: 10. Germline V lookup: CDR1 DFQATT, CDR2 SNEGSKA (reference sequence). The length of the CDR3 is 14 residues. This CDR3 is CSARVSPGQEKAFF. The DNA of the CDR3 is TGCAGTGCTAGAGTCTCCCCGGGACAGGAAAAAGCTTTCTTT.

The genes are TRBV6-5 and TRBJ2-1, with D perhaps matching TRBD1 (6 bases). In germline, CDR1 is MNHEY, CDR2 SVGAGI. This CDR3 contains 14 residues. The germline V and J ends were trimmed by 2 bases and 3 bases, with 8 bases remaining between them. DNA of the CDR3: TGTGCCAGCAGTTACAACAGGGACTACAATGAGCAGTTCTTC. It encodes CASSYNRDYNEQFF.

The J gene is TRBJ1-2, the V gene TRBV12-3 or TRBV12-4; no reliable D call. CDR3 length: 12 amino acids. V was clipped by 3 bases and J by 1 base, with 3 bases between them. This chain's CDR3 is CASSLGNYGYTF. CDR3 DNA: TGTGCCAGCAGTTTGGGTAACTATGGCTACACCTTC.

The chain has TRBV15 and TRBJ1-2, with D perhaps matching TRBD1 (5 bases). The CDR3 runs to 16 residues. Germline CDR1 is LNHNV and CDR2 is YYDKDF (reference sequence). V dropped 1 base and J dropped 7 bases, with 19 bases sitting between them. CDR3 nucleotides: TGTGCCACCAGCAGAGCATACGTCGAGGGGACGGGTGGCTACACCTTC. Translated, it gives CATSRAYVEGTGGYTF.

This clonotype came up once. V is TRBV3-1 and J is TRBJ1-1; 9 bases align to TRBD1. This CDR3 is built from 16 residues. Germline CDR1 is LGHDT and CDR2 is YNNKEL (reference sequence). After removal of 3 bases from V and 5 bases from J, the junction contained 10 bases not matched to a gene. The CDR3 bases are TGTGCCAGCAGCCAGGCCTCGGGACAGGGACGGACTGAAGCTTTCTTT. It encodes CASSQASGQGRTEAFF.

This sequence joins TRBV7-2 and TRBJ1-1; unclear D gene. Germline CDR1 is SGHTA and CDR2 is FQGNSA. CDR3 length: 14 amino acids. With 3 bases removed from V and 1 base from J, the gap between germline ends came to 9 bases. The CDR3 bases are TGTGCCAGCAGCTTTGGTCACCAGAACACTGAAGCTTTCTTT. This codes for CASSFGHQNTEAFF.

The V gene is TRBV3-1, the J gene TRBJ1-2; TRBD1 matches 9 bases. The CDR3 is made up of 15 amino acids. Per the germline V gene, CDR1 is LGHDT and CDR2 is YNNKEL (reference sequence). V trimming: 4 bases; J trimming: 3 bases; junction bases outside the gene matches: 6. DNA for the CDR3: TGTGCCAGCAGCCGGAACCGGGACAGGGACTATGGCTACACCTTC. It is translated as CASSRNRDRDYGYTF.

The chain has TRBV20-1 and TRBJ2-1, with 9 bases that match TRBD2. Germline values: CDR1 DFQATT, CDR2 SNEGSKA (reference sequence). J lost 1 base, V lost 3 bases, and 7 bases had no gene match. This CDR3 region has 16 residues. The CDR3 spells CSASGAGGRSYNEQFF. The CDR3 bases are TGCAGTGCTAGCGGGGCGGGAGGGCGGTCCTACAATGAGCAGTTCTTC.

This chain connects TRBV15 to TRBJ2-2; 11 bases are shared with TRBD2. The CDR3 spans 16 residues. Trimming cost V 1 base and J 4 bases; bases outside gene matches: 2. Germline V gene data show CDR1 as LNHNV and CDR2 as YYDKDF (reference sequence). The CDR3 nucleotides are TGTGCCACCAGCAGAGTGGGACTAGCGGCCACCGGGGAGCTGTTTTTT. The encoded protein is CATSRVGLAATGELFF.

The chain carries TRBV2 and TRBJ2-1; TRBD2 matches at 9 bases. V trimming: 5 bases; J trimming: 10 bases; junction bases outside the gene matches: 9. This CDR3 contains 14 residues. Per germline, CDR1 SNHLY and CDR2 FYNNEI. Here the CDR3 DNA reads TGTGCCAGCAGTTGGCGGGGGGGCTCCAGAGAGCAGTTCTTC. It yields the protein CASSWRGGSREQFF.

Here the CDR3 DNA reads TGTGCCAGCTCAGACAGGGAGGGGCAGTTCTTC. Translated, it gives CASSDREGQFF. The V gene is TRBV18, the J gene TRBJ2-1, with D perhaps assigned TRBD1 or TRBD2 (7 bases each). The CDR3 runs 11 residues. Trimming cost V 5 bases and J 12 bases, with 11 bases left between them. The germline CDR1 and CDR2 sequences are KGHSH and LQKENI.